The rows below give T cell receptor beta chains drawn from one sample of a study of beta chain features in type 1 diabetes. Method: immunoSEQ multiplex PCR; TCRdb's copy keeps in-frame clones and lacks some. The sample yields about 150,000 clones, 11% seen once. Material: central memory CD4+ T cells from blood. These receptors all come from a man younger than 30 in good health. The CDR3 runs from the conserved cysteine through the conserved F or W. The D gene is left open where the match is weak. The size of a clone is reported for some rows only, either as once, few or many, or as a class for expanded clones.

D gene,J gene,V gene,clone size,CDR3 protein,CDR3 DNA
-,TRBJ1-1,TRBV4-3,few,CASSQGIQKNTEAFF,TGCGCCAGCAGCCAAGGGATTCAGAAGAACACTGAAGCTTTCTTT
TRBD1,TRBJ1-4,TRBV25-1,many,CASSVPGQGEKLFF,TGTGCCAGCAGTGTACCGGGACAGGGGGAAAAACTGTTTTTT
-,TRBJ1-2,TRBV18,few,CASSPGQGYTF,TGTGCCAGCTCGCCCGGACAGGGCTACACCTTC
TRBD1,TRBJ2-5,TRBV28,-,CASRRSGTGEETQYF,TGTGCCAGCCGCCGAAGCGGGACAGGGGAAGAGACCCAGTACTTC
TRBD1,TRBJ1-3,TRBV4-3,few,CASSQGRQGPTRGNTIYF,TGCGCCAGCAGCCAAGGCCGACAGGGACCCACCCGTGGAAACACCATATATTTT
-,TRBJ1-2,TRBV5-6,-,CASSLIRGRTSYTF,TGTGCCAGCAGCTTGATCCGGGGTCGAACGAGCTACACCTTC
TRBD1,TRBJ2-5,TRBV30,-,CAWRGTGSAETQYF,TGTGCCTGGAGAGGGACAGGGTCGGCAGAGACCCAGTACTTC
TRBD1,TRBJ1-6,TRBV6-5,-,CASSTQGARNSPLHF,TGTGCCAGCAGTACGCAGGGGGCGAGGAATTCACCCCTCCACTTT
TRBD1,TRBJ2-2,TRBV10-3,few,CAISAGTGYTGELFF,TGTGCCATCAGTGCCGGGACAGGGTACACCGGGGAGCTGTTTTTT
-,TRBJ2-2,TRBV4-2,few,CASSLVSHTGELFF,TGTGCCAGCAGCTTAGTGTCCCACACCGGGGAGCTGTTTTTT
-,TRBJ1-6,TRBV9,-,CASSANRDSPLHF,TGTGCCAGCAGCGCCAACAGGGATTCACCCCTCCACTTT